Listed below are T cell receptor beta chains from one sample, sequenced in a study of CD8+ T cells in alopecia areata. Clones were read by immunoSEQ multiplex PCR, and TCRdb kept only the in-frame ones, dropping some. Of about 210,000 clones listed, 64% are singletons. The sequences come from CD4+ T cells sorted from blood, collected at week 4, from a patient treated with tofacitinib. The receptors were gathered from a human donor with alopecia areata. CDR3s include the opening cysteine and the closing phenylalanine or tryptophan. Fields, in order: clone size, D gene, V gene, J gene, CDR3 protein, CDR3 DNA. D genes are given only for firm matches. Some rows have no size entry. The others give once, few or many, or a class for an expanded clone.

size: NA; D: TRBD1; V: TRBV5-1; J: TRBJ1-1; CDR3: CASSPRGTDTEAFF; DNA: TGCGCCAGCAGCCCGCGAGGGACAGACACTGAAGCTTTCTTT
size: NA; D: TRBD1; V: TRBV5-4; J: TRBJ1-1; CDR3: CASRLGQMNTEAFF; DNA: TGTGCCAGCAGGTTGGGACAGATGAACACTGAAGCTTTCTTT
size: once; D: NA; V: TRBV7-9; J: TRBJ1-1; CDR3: CASSPQLAIGHTEAFF; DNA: TGTGCCAGCAGCCCCCAATTGGCCATTGGGCACACTGAAGCTTTCTTT
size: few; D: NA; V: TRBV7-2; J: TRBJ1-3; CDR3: CASSFHRSENTIYF; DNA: TGTGCCAGCAGCTTCCATCGGAGTGAAAACACCATATATTTT
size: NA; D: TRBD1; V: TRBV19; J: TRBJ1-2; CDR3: CASRPDRNYGYTF; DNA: TGTGCCAGTAGACCGGACAGGAACTATGGCTACACCTTC
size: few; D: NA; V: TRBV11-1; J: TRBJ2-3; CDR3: CASSLRQGTDTQYF; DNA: TGTGCCAGCAGCCTCCGACAGGGCACAGATACGCAGTATTTT
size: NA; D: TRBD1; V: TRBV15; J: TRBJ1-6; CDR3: CATSRNPGQGQNSPLHF; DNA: TGTGCCACCAGCAGGAACCCCGGACAGGGGCAAAATTCACCCCTCCACTTT
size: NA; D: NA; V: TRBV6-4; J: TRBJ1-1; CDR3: CASSREEGTEAFF; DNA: TGTGCCAGCAGTCGGGAGGAAGGAACTGAAGCTTTCTTT
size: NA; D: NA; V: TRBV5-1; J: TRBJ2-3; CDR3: CASSLGAGVDTQYF; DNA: TGCGCCAGCAGCTTGGGGGCTGGTGTAGATACGCAGTATTTT
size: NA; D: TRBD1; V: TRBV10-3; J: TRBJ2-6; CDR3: CAISEGTGVEGANVLTF; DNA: TGTGCCATCAGTGAGGGGACAGGGGTGGAAGGGGCCAACGTCCTGACTTTC
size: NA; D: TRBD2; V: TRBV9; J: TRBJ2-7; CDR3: CASSPRPGTTFYEQYF; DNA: TGTGCCAGCAGCCCCCGTCCCGGGACTACCTTCTACGAGCAGTACTTC
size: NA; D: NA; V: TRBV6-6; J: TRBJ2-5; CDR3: CASKTASRPRDF; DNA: TGTGCCAGCAAAACGGCCTCCAGGCCCAGGGACTTC
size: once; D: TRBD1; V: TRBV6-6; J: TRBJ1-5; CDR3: CASRKTGDNNQPQHF; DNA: TGTGCCAGCAGAAAAACAGGGGATAACAATCAGCCCCAGCATTTT
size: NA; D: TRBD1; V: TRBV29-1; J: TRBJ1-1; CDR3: CSVTGDYTEAFF; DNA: TGCAGCGTTACAGGGGACTACACTGAAGCTTTCTTT
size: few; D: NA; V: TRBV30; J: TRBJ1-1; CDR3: CAWSVIVTDTEAFF; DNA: TGTGCCTGGAGTGTTATCGTAACGGACACTGAAGCTTTCTTT
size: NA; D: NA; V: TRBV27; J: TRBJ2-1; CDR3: CASSFSGFSYNEQFF; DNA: TGTGCCAGCAGTTTCTCGGGGTTCTCCTACAATGAGCAGTTCTTC
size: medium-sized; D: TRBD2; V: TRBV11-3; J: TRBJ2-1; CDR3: CASSLGTSGGANEQFF; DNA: TGTGCCAGCAGCCTTGGGACTAGCGGGGGGGCCAATGAGCAGTTCTTC
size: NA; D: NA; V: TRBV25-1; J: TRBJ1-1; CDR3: CATRGQANTEAFF; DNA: TGTGCCACCCGTGGGCAGGCGAACACTGAAGCTTTCTTT
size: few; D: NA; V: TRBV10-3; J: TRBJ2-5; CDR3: CAISPSAEETQYF; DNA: TGTGCCATCAGCCCGAGTGCAGAAGAGACCCAGTACTTC
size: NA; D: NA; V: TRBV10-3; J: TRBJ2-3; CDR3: CAIRAQMDSLDTQYF; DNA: TGTGCCATCAGGGCTCAAATGGACAGTTTAGATACGCAGTATTTT
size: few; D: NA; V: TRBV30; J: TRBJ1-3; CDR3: CAWSVWEVGTIYF; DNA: TGTGCCTGGAGTGTATGGGAAGTAGGCACCATATATTTT
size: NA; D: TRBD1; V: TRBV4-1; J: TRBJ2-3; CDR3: CASSQQGQGSDTQYF; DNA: TGCGCCAGCAGCCAACAGGGACAGGGTTCGGATACGCAGTATTTT
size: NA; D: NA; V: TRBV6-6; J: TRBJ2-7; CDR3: CASSPGNHEQYF; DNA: TGTGCCAGTTCCCCAGGGAACCACGAGCAGTACTTC
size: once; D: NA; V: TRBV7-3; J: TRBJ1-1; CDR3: CASSPGTPNTEAFF; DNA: TGTGCCAGCAGCCCCGGGACACCGAACACTGAAGCTTTCTTT
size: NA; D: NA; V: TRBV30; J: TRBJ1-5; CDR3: CAWSVYLGYEPQHF; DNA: TGTGCCTGGAGTGTATATTTGGGGTATGAGCCCCAGCATTTT
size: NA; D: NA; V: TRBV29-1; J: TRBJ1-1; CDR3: CSVEGGNTEAFF; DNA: TGCAGCGTTGAGGGGGGGAACACTGAAGCTTTCTTT
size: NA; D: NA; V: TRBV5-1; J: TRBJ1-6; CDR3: CASSLEVRGSSPLHF; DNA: TGCGCCAGCAGCTTGGAAGTCAGGGGTTCCTCACCCCTCCACTTT
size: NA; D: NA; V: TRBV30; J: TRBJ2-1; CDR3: CAWSFRRSYNEQFF; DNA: TGTGCCTGGAGTTTCCGGAGATCCTACAATGAGCAGTTCTTC
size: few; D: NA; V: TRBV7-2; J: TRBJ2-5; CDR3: CASCRTAQETQYF; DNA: TGTGCCAGTTGTCGGACAGCCCAAGAGACCCAGTACTTC
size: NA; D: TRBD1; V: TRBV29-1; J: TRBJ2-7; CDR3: CSARDRGRAYEQYF; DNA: TGCAGCGCGCGGGACAGGGGGCGAGCCTACGAGCAGTACTTC
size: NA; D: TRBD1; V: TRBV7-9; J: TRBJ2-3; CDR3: CASSSRTGGDTQYF; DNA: TGTGCCAGCAGCTCTAGGACAGGGGGTGATACGCAGTATTTT
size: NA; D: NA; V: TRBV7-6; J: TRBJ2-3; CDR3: CASSLVPARGTDTQYF; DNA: TGTGCCAGCAGCTTAGTCCCGGCAAGGGGCACAGATACGCAGTATTTT
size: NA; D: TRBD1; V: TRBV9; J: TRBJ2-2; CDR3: CASDRGDNTGELFF; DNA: TGTGCCAGCGACAGGGGCGACAACACCGGGGAGCTGTTTTTT
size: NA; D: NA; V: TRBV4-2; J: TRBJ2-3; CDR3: CASSQVKTDTQYF; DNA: TGTGCCAGCAGCCAAGTGAAGACAGATACGCAGTATTTT
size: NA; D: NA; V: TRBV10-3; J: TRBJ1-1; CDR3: CAIKNNLNTEAFF; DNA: TGTGCCATCAAAAACAATCTGAACACTGAAGCTTTCTTT
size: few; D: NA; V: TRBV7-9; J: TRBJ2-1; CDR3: CASSLARDRQNEQFF; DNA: TGTGCCAGCAGCTTAGCCCGAGACAGGCAGAATGAGCAGTTCTTC